One T cell receptor beta chain is described in this entry. Its antigen is currently not known. An end of the junction does not agree with germline; a read error may underlie this. Libraries came from 5' RACE. Sequencing used an Illumina HiSeq 2500. A second PCR of about 6 to 11 cycles was performed with a sample-barcoded 5' primer and a J-beta primer mix. A template-switch 5' adaptor carrying 12 random nucleotides introduced a unique molecular identifier onto each TCR beta cDNA molecule. Each sample yielded at least 3 million CDR3-containing paired-end reads. First-strand cDNA was synthesized from all RNA with the Mint cDNA synthesis kit, primed by a TRBC-specific oligonucleotide. Following uracil-DNA glycosylase treatment, all cDNA underwent a first 18-cycle PCR with the universal primers M1SS and BC2_uni_R. In the authors' own workflow: For normalization, 1 million high-quality reads were randomly selected from each sample, with every read carrying a distinct molecular identifier. Reads with shared molecular identifiers were discarded instead of being binned into consensus sequences. MiTCR, with a Q25 quality threshold and the strictest error-elimination algorithm, was used for CDR3 identification, clonotype clustering and error correction. A nonparametric unseen species model with Euler transformation was used to estimate lower-bound total TCR beta diversity. Starting from the raw public reads, TCRdb applied fastp trimming at Q25, assembled clones with MiXCR and retained in-frame beta chains. Rows merge per CDR3 protein into single entries with the most common DNA and genes. The V and J calls reflect TCRdb's pipeline rather than the authors' work. The sample table lists some 370,000 distinct CDR3 sequences, 52% of them with a count of one. In total, the top ten clones hold 45% to 55% of the sample.

The sample belongs to a study of blood T cells in healthy people across ages (dated by TCRdb to the mid-2010s). For context, the study as a whole: In model experiments, template switching captured roughly one uniquely barcoded TCR beta cDNA molecule for every two T cells. Age-related changes in TCR beta repertoire diversity were measured in the study by deep sequencing normalized with unique cDNA molecular identifiers. Four age groups were formed from the donors: young (average roughly 16 years), middle-aged (approximately 39), aged (around 68) and long-lived (around 82). To avoid experimental bias, donors of different ages were randomly spread across the sequencing lanes. The study analyzed two additional independent replicas of 1 million unique cDNA reads from the same blood draw for two donors, one aged 18 to 29 and one aged 80 or older. The research as a whole found: Donor CMV infection status was unknown, potentially confounding age-related changes in expanded clonotypes. The long-lived group showed more naive CD4+ T cells, fewer expanded clones and increased TCR diversity than the aged group, suggesting age selection. Estimates of total diversity based on one million sequenced T cells were considered lower bounds and underestimates. Bulk unsorted PBMC profiling prevented conclusive comparison of naive and antigen-experienced compartments. There was a strong correlation between observed TCR beta diversity and the percentage of naive T cells measured by flow cytometry. Observed TCR beta diversity per million T cells fell roughly linearly with age, and a significant reduction was already apparent by age around 44.

The donors were roughly 39 Caucasian individuals from Russia, aged roughly 6 to 90 years, who were systemically healthy. Each donor gave around 9 milliliters of peripheral blood, collected into EDTA-treated Vacutainer tubes. Ficoll-Paque density-gradient centrifugation was used to isolate PBMCs, with at least 6.5 million obtained per sample. Total RNA was extracted from PBMCs with Trizol reagent, with at least 6 micrograms obtained per sample. Naive CD45RAhigh/CD27high T cell percentages were measured by flow cytometry on a PBMC aliquot from every donor. The sequencing sample was made of blood. This clonotype was obtained from a man aged 60 to 75 in good health.

The DNA is TGTACCAGCAGCTTGGGACCCACGAACATCCAGTACTTC. Its coded protein is CTSSLGPTNIQYF. The V gene is TRBV7-2 and the J gene is TRBJ2-4; the D gene assignment is perhaps TRBD1 or TRBD2, with each matching 5 bases. Per the germline V gene, SGHTA is the CDR1 and FQGNSA is the CDR2. CDR3 length: 13 amino acids, cysteine to phenylalanine. The kept DNA is CDR3 alone, 39 bases in frame from the first base.